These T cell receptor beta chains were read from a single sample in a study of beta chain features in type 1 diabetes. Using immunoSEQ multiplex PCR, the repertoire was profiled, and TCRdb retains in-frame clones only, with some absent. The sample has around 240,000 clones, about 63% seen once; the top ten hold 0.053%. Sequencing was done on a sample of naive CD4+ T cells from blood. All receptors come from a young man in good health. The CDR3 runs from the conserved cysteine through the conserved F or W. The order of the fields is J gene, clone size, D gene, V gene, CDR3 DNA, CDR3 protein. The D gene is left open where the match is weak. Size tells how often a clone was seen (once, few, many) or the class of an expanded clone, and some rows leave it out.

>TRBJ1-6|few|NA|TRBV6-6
TGTGCCAGCAGTTACCCGAGTTTGGACAGAGGTTCACCCCTCCACTTT
CASSYPSLDRGSPLHF
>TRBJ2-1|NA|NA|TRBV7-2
TGTGCCAGCAGCTCAACCCCTAGGGAGCAGTTCTTC
CASSSTPREQFF
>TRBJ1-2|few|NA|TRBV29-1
TGCAGCGTTGAAGGGCTGGGTCCCTATGGCTACACCTTC
CSVEGLGPYGYTF
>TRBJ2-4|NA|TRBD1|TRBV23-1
TGCGCCAGCAGTCAATGGGTCCAGGGACAGGTAGCCAAAAACATTCAGTACTTC
CASSQWVQGQVAKNIQYF
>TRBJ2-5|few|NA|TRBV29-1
TGCAGCGTCGAGCAGGGAGCTGAGACCCAGTACTTC
CSVEQGAETQYF
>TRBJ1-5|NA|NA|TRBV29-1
TGCAGCGTTGAACTTCCTGGACACAGTATCAATCAGCCCCAGCATTTT
CSVELPGHSINQPQHF
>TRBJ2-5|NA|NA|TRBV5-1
TGCGCCAGCAGCTTGGCGAGGAGTCAAGAGACCCAGTACTTC
CASSLARSQETQYF
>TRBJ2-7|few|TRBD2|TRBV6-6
TGTGCCAGCAGTTCCGGGACTAGCGAACCCAACGAGCAGTACTTC
CASSSGTSEPNEQYF
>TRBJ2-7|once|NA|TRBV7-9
TGTGCCAGCAGCCCCCCGATTCTCTCGGGCGAGCAGTACTTC
CASSPPILSGEQYF
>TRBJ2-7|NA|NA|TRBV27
TGTGCCAGCAACCCGGGCGGGCGGCGCCGGTCCTACGAGCAGTACTTC
CASNPGGRRRSYEQYF
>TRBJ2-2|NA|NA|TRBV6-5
TGTGCCATCACCGGGGAGCTGTTTTTT
CAITGELFF
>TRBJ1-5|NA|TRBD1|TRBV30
TGTGCCTGGAGTGTTGGGACAGGGGGCAGTCAGCCCCAGCATTTT
CAWSVGTGGSQPQHF
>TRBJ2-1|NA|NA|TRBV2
TGTGCCAGCAGTGAGCATTCGCAGGAGTACAATGAGCAGTTCTTC
CASSEHSQEYNEQFF
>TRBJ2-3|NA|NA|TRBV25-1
TGTGCCAGCAGTCTGACAGATACGCAGTATTTT
CASSLTDTQYF
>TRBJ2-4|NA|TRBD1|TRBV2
TGTGCCAGCAGTGACGGGACAGGGCCGTCAAACATTCAGTACTTC
CASSDGTGPSNIQYF
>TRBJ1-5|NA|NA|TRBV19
TGTGCCAGTAGTATCGAGCTTTATCAGCCCCAGCATTTT
CASSIELYQPQHF
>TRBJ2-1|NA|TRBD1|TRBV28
TGTGCCAGCAGTTTTCCAGGGGGAAGTGGCAATGAGCAGTTCTTC
CASSFPGGSGNEQFF
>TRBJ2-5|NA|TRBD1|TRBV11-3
TGTGCCAGTCGGGGACAGGGAGAAGAGACCCAGTACTTC
CASRGQGEETQYF
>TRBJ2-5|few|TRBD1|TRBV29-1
TGCAGCGGCCGGGCCGGGACAGGGTCGGTGACCCAGTACTTC
CSGRAGTGSVTQYF
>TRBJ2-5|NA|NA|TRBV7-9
TGTGCCAGCAGCTCGCCGGGTCAAGAGACCCAGTACTTC
CASSSPGQETQYF
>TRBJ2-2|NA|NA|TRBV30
TGTGCCTGGAGTGTACGAGCCCCCGAGCTGTTTTTT
CAWSVRAPELFF
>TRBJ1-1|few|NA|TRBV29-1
TGCAGCGTTGCAAGGCCGTTGAACACTGAAGCTTTCTTT
CSVARPLNTEAFF
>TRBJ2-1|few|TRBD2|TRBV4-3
TGCGCCAGCAGCCAAGATCTTCCTAGCGGGACCTACAATGAGCAGTTCTTC
CASSQDLPSGTYNEQFF
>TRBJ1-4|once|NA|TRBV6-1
TGTGCCAGCAGGGAGACAGGCCTTAATGAAAAACTGTTTTTT
CASRETGLNEKLFF
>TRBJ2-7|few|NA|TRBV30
TGTGCCTGGAGCCCTGCGTACGAGCAGTACTTC
CAWSPAYEQYF
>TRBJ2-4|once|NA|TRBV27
TGTGCCAGTAAGAACGTAGCCAAAAACATTCAGTACTTC
CASKNVAKNIQYF
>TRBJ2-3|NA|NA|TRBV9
TGTGCCAGCAGCCCACCCTCGCCAGATACGCAGTATTTT
CASSPPSPDTQYF
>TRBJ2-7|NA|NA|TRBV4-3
TGCGCCAGCAGCCAAGATAGGAGAGGAGGCTACGAGCAGTACTTC
CASSQDRRGGYEQYF
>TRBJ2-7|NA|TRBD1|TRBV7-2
TGTGCCAGCAGCTTAGCCTCGGACAGGCCGTACGAGCAGTACTTC
CASSLASDRPYEQYF
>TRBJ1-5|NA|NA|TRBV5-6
TGTGCCAGCAGCTTGGGGCCAGGCAATCAGCCCCAGCATTTT
CASSLGPGNQPQHF
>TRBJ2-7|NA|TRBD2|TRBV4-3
TGCGCCAGCAGCCAAGGGCTGACTAGCAGGAACTACGAGCAGTACTTC
CASSQGLTSRNYEQYF
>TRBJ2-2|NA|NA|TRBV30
TGTGCCTGGAGTTTGGATAGAACCGGGGAGCTGTTTTTT
CAWSLDRTGELFF
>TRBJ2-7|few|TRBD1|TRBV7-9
TGTGCCAGCAGCCGGGGACAGGGAGAGGGAGAGCAGTACTTC
CASSRGQGEGEQYF
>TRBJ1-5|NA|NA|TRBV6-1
TGTGCCAGCAGTGCCGACAGGACTTATAGCAATCAGCCCCAGCATTTT
CASSADRTYSNQPQHF
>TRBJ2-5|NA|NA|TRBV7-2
TGTGCCAGCAGCCAAACTGTAGCGGCCCGGGGGGAGACCCAGTACTTC
CASSQTVAARGETQYF